This passage covers 5 T cell receptor beta chains from one sample sequenced in a study of immune heterogeneity within non-small cell lung tumors. TCR beta CDR3 regions came from multiplex PCR with 32 forward V and 13 reverse J primers. TCRdb independently ran MiXCR on the multiplex PCR reads; one entry per CDR3 protein. Among around 11,000 distinct CDR3 sequences listed, roughly 30% were seen once. Template material for each sample was roughly 600 ng of bulk tumor genomic DNA. Surgical sampling yielded several biopsies per primary tumor (spaced far apart). Before undergoing curative surgery, patients had newly diagnosed non-small cell lung cancer that was untreated. The material sequenced was lung tumor tissue. These receptors were obtained from a woman aged 50 to 60 with non-small cell lung cancer.

This clonotype is termed medium-sized. This chain links TRBV7-2 with TRBJ1-6; the match to TRBD1 covers 10 bases. J was trimmed by 10 bases and V by 5 bases; bases with no gene match: 11. Germline values: CDR1 SGHTA, CDR2 FQGNSA. The CDR3 runs 16 residues. The CDR3: CASSPTRQGANSPLHF. DNA for the CDR3: TGTGCCAGCAGCCCCACCCGACAGGGGGCAAACTCACCCCTCCACTTT.

This chain links TRBV7-2 with TRBJ1-4, with TRBD1 as a possible D gene (6 bases). Germline CDR1 SGHTA, CDR2 FQGNSA. The V end lost 4 bases, the J end lost 1 base, and 13 bases lay between the germline ends. This CDR3 region has 16 residues. The CDR3 here is CASSSRPQGTNEKLFF. The CDR3 DNA sequence: TGTGCCAGCAGCTCCAGACCACAGGGAACTAATGAAAAACTGTTTTTT.

This clonotype was observed at least ten times. The V gene is TRBV7-9, the J gene TRBJ2-7; no clear D gene. Trimming left V 3 bases short and J 4 bases short, with 16 bases between. This CDR3 is built from 15 residues. Germline CDR1 reads SEHNR; CDR2 reads FQNEAQ (reference sequence). The CDR3 spells CASSLDPTVTYEQYF. The CDR3 bases are TGTGCCAGCAGCTTGGACCCGACGGTTACTTACGAGCAGTACTTC.

Ten or more counts support this clonotype. The gene calls are TRBV5-1 and TRBJ2-2; D is uncertain. Germline loops: CDR1 SGHRS, CDR2 YFSETQ. The CDR3 is 15 residues long. V dropped 0 bases and J dropped 0 bases, with 6 bases sitting between them. As DNA, the CDR3 is TGCGCCAGCAGCTTGGTTGGGGCGAACACCGGGGAGCTGTTTTTT. Translating it yields CASSLVGANTGELFF.

The CDR3 region is CASSTTPGLAGGTGELFF. In DNA, the CDR3 is TGTGCCAGCAGTACGACTCCCGGACTAGCGGGAGGGACCGGGGAGCTGTTTTTT. This chain links TRBV5-4 with TRBJ2-2; 15 nucleotides agree with TRBD2. V gave up 5 bases and J gave up 5 bases; unmatched junction bases: 10. The CDR3 loop spans 18 amino acids. Germline CDR1 and CDR2: SGHNT and YYREEE (reference sequence). The full variable domain, in which reference TRBV5-4 and TRBJ2-2 provide the parts outside the CDR3, is ETGVTQSPTHLIKTRGQQVTLRCSSQSGHNTVSWYQQALGQGPQFIFQYYREEENGRGNFPPRFSGLQFPNYSSELNVNALELDDSALYLCASSTTPGLAGGTGELFFGEGSRLTVL.